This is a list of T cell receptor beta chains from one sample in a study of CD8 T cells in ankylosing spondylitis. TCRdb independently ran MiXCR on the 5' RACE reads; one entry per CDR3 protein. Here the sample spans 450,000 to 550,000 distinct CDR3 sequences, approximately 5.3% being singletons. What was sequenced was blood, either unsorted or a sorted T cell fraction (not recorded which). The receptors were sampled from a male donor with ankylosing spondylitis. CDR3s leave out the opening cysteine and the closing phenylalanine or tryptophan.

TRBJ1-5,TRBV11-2,ASSPSTGNQPQH
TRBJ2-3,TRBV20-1,SARDSLTDTQY
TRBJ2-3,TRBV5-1,ASTEGDTQY
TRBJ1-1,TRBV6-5,ASSYLVALNTEAF
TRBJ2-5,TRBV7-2,ASSWGLAGGETQY
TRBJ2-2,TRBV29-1,SAATWTTGELF
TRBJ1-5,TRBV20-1,SPVQGAGNQPQH
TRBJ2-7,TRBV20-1,SARVSGTYEQY
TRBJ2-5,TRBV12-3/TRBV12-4,ASSPPDERRETQY
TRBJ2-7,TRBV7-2,ASSSRTGIEQY
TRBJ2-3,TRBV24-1,ATGQEPDTQY
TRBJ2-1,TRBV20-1,SAERGYNEQF
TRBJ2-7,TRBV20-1,SAFPTPRRTNEQY
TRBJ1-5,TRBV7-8,ASSTPGGPNQPQH
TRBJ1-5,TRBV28,ASSYDRMKPQH
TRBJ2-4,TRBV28,ASSKGQENIQY
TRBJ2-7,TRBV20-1,SASNRGPQY
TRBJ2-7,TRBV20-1,SAPKPQGYYEQY
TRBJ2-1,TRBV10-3,AISDGTVSYNEQF
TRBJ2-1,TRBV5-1,ASSLGAGGPGEQF
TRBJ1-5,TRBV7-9,ASSLGAFEPQH
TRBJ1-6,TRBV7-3,ASSLFGGGIVRSPLH
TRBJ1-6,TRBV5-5,ASSFSGTDNSPLH
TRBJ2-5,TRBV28,ASRPGTAQETQY
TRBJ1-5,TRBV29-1,SVSGTESNQPQH
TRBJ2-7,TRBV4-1,ASSQPDGYEQY
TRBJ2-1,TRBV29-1,SVYTTGLGRNEQF
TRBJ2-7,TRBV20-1,SVPRGLEQY
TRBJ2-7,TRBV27,ASTLRSTGLAAYEQY
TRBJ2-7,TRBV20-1,SAPRAGDPHEQY
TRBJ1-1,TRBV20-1,SARDPRRGTEAF
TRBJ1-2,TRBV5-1,ASSPVRANYGYT
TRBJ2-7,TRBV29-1,SVGGTGSYEQY
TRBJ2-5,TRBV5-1,ASSLLQGTEETQY
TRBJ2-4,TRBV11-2,ASSLGVQNIQY
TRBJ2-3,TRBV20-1,SSELPLSTDTQY
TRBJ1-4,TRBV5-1,ASSPGTGREKLF
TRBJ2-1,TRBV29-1,SVDSWAGGSSYNEQF
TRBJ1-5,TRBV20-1,SARKGPNQPQH
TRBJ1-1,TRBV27,ASSPVHGNTEAF
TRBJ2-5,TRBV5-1,ASSHGTSQETQY
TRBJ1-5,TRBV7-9,ASSPNLSNQPQH
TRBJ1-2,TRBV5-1,ASSLREPYGYT
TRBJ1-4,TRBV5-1,ASSSVPGATLGEKLF
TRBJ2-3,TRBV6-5,ASSYGAGRTDTQY
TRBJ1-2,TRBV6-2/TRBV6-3,ASSYLVGRESSKGGGYT
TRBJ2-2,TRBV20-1,SARYTSNTGELF
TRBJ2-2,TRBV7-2,ASSLWVAGELF
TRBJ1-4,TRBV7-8,ASSSGGALVTNEKLF
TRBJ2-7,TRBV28,ASRRPGLTYEQY
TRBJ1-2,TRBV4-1,ASSQGEGYGYT
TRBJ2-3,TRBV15,ATSRDLVSGGAWDTQY
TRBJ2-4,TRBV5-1,ASSSGVALAKNIQY
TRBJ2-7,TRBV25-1,ASSVLDRGTYEQY